This T cell receptor (beta chain) emerged from a study of regulatory T cells in long-lasting Graves disease. This CDR3 has 11 residues. In germline, CDR1 is MNHNS, CDR2 SASEGT. The V end was cut by 8 bases, the J end by 3 bases, with 7 bases between. General study points: Gene preferences differed: TRBV28, TRBJ1-2, TRBJ2-5 in persistent cases.

Time point noted: persistent/refractory GD, antithyroid drugs over 5 years with positive TRAb. Construction of the TCR library relied on RNA isolated from PBMCs. Through Arm-PCR of CDR3 regions and iRepertoire HTBI primers, TCR beta libraries were built. TCRdb reprocessed the multiplex PCR reads with MiXCR, giving one entry per CDR3 protein. The table includes more than 300,000 distinct CDR3 sequences, approximately 23% detected once. On this clonotype itself: The antigen remains unidentified.

The TCR was taken from a woman aged 40 to 50 with Graves disease. Material: peripheral blood mononuclear cells (PBMCs), obtained when the disease was refractory, from a patient treated with antithyroid drugs. The V gene is TRBV6-1, the J gene TRBJ2-5, with D maybe TRBD2 (5 bases). In DNA form, the CDR3 reads TGTGCCAGCTACGGGAAAGAGACCCAGTACTTC. The encoded protein is CASYGKETQYF.